This entry describes one TCR beta chain. Its antigen is not known. Trimming cost V 2 bases and J 5 bases, with 10 bases left between them. Looked up from germline, CDR1 is GTSNPN and CDR2 is SVGIG (reference sequence). The CDR3 runs to 14 residues. Using immunoSEQ multiplex PCR, the repertoire was profiled, and TCRdb retains in-frame clones only, with some absent. The data hold 150,000 or so clones, with 91% observed a single time. These data are taken from a study of T cell responses to AZD1222 COVID-19 vaccine. Findings and limits, study-wide: Nearly half of the spike-specific TCRs reportedly recognize variant regions that carry no mutations. The donor cohort was predominantly white British with a female majority, and clonal diversity may have been underestimated. The span of vaccine-associated CD4 TCRs extended across spike, with dominance at 160-218 and 743-854.

This chain uses TRBV30 with TRBJ1-6; the D is unclear. This TCR came from an adult in good health. Material: peripheral blood, obtained on day 0 of AZD1222 vaccination. DNA of the CDR3: TGTGCCTGGAGTTTAGGATTAGATAATTCACCCCTCCACTTT. Translating gives CAWSLGLDNSPLHF.